One sample yielded the 22 T cell receptor beta chains listed below, sequenced in a study of blood T cell repertoires in COVID-19. The repertoire was sequenced with immunoSEQ multiplex PCR; TCRdb's copy has only in-frame clones and lacks some. The sample contains approximately 74,000 clones, roughly 80% of which appear only once. The sequenced sample consisted of peripheral blood. The receptors stem from a woman older than 75 with active or convalescent COVID-19.

V gene TRBV12-3 or TRBV12-4 combines with J gene TRBJ2-7, with TRBD2 matching 11 bases. The V and J ends lost 6 bases and 9 bases, in that order; junction bases with no gene match: 7. The CDR3 spans 13 residues. CDR3 region: CASSRTLAGGQYF. The CDR3 DNA sequence: TGTGCCAGCAGCCGGACCCTAGCGGGAGGGCAGTACTTC.

The chain combines TRBV7-2 with TRBJ2-5; possibly TRBD2 for D (6 bases). Germline loops: CDR1 SGHTA, CDR2 FQGNSA. CDR3 size: 15 residues. V gave up 0 bases and J gave up 5 bases, with 13 bases separating them. CDR3 in amino acids: CASSLASGVGETQYF. DNA for the CDR3: TGTGCCAGCAGCTTAGCGTCGGGAGTAGGGGAGACCCAGTACTTC.

This clone has just a few counts. This chain links TRBV18 with TRBJ1-5; the D gene is possibly TRBD1 (5 bases). Trimming took 2 bases from V and 4 from J, leaving 12 bases between them. CDR3 length: 15 residues. Germline V gene sequence: CDR1 KGHSH, CDR2 LQKENI. In DNA form, the CDR3 reads TGTGCCAGCTCACCAGCCGGGGGAAATAATCAGCCCCAGCATTTT. Protein sequence: CASSPAGGNNQPQHF.

The chain employs TRBV19 and TRBJ1-6, with 7 bases identical to TRBD1. This CDR3 region has 15 residues. Germline trimming cut 3 bases from V and 9 bases from J; bases unmatched to any gene: 8. Germline V gene lookup returns CDR1 LNHDA and CDR2 SQIVND (reference sequence). CDR3 coding DNA: TGTGCCAGTAGTATTACGGGACAGCCTAGTTCACCCCTCCACTTT. It specifies CASSITGQPSSPLHF.

By sample fraction, this clone is medium-sized. The gene calls are TRBV19 and TRBJ2-7, with 8 bases aligning to TRBD1. Germline V lookup: CDR1 LNHDA, CDR2 SQIVND (reference sequence). V was pared by 5 bases and J by 7 bases, with 10 bases of the junction left unmatched. There are 14 residues in the CDR3. The chain's CDR3 is CASSLAGGLGEQYF. The CDR3 DNA reads TGTGCCAGTAGTTTGGCAGGGGGCCTGGGAGAGCAGTACTTC.

The CDR3 nucleotides are TGTGCCAGCAGGGCTGGGACACTGAGCACAGATACGCAGTATTTT. Amino acid sequence: CASRAGTLSTDTQYF. The chain has TRBV2 and TRBJ2-3; maybe TRBD1 (6 bases). The germline CDR1 and CDR2 sequences are SNHLY and FYNNEI. The CDR3 consists of 15 residues. V was shortened by 6 bases and J by 0 bases, with 13 bases between the two germline ends.

The V and J genes are TRBV18 and TRBJ2-5, with 9 bases matching TRBD1. There are 14 residues in the CDR3. CDR1 is KGHSH, CDR2 LQKENI, per germline. Trimming took 5 bases from V and 5 from J; bases not matched to a gene: 6. The CDR3 loop reads CASSTGGATETQYF. The CDR3 nucleotides are TGTGCCAGCTCAACAGGGGGCGCGACTGAGACCCAGTACTTC.

In this sample, this clone turned up a few times. The chain links TRBV6-6 to TRBJ1-2; maybe TRBD1 (5 bases). CDR1 MNHNY and CDR2 SVGAGI come from the germline V gene (reference sequence). The CDR3 is made up of 13 amino acids. The V and J ends lost 6 bases and 7 bases respectively, with 15 bases between them. CDR3 residues: CASSDPSRGGYTF. The DNA of the CDR3 is TGTGCCAGCAGCGACCCTTCTAGGGGTGGCTACACCTTC.

CDR3 in DNA: TGTGCCAGCTCACTGGGACAGCTAAACACTGAAGCTTTCTTT. The encoded protein is CASSLGQLNTEAFF. V gene TRBV18 combines with J gene TRBJ1-1; 7 nucleotides line up with TRBD1. CDR1 and CDR2 from the germline V gene are KGHSH and LQKENI. V trimming: 4 bases; J trimming: 2 bases; junction bases outside the gene matches: 4. The CDR3 is 14 residues long.

V usage is TRBV6-1 and J usage is TRBJ1-5; D ambiguous. The germline V and J ends were trimmed by 3 bases and 15 bases, with 9 bases remaining between them. Germline CDR1 and CDR2: MNHNS and SASEGT. The CDR3 contains 10 residues. The CDR3 DNA is TGTGCCAGCAGTGAGTTTAAATGGCATTTT. Translating gives CASSEFKWHF.

V gene TRBV5-1 combines with J gene TRBJ2-7; a possible D gene is TRBD1 (5 bases). From germline, CDR1 is SGHRS and CDR2 YFSETQ. This CDR3 contains 15 residues. Trimming removed 0 bases from V and 10 bases from J, with 20 bases in between. The CDR3 sequence is CASSLAQVPGKVQYF. The DNA for the CDR3 is TGCGCCAGCAGCTTGGCCCAGGTGCCAGGGAAGGTTCAGTACTTC. Supplemented by reference TRBV5-1 and TRBJ2-7, the full variable domain reads KAGVTQTPRYLIKTRGQQVTLSCSPISGHRSVSWYQQTPGQGLQFLFEYFSETQRNKGNFPGRFSGRQFSNSRSEMNVSTLELGDSALYLCASSLAQVPGKVQYFGPGTRLTVT.

The rearrangement joins TRBV19 to TRBJ2-5; TRBD2 aligns across 12 bases. The V segment lost 5 bases and the J segment 12 bases; nucleotides outside the gene matches: 7. This CDR3 has 13 amino acids. In germline, CDR1 is LNHDA, CDR2 SQIVND (reference sequence). The CDR3 DNA sequence: TGTGCCAGTAGTTCGACTAGCGGGAGCGAGAAGTACTTC. Encoded protein: CASSSTSGSEKYF.

The chain has TRBV30 and TRBJ1-6, with D uncertain. Trimming took off 1 base at V and 10 bases at J, with 8 bases between the two ends. Germline CDR1 and CDR2: GTSNPN and SVGIG (reference sequence). The CDR3 has 12 residues. The CDR3 nucleotides read TGTGCCTGGAGTGCCTCTAGGTCACCCCTCCACTTT. It specifies CAWSASRSPLHF.

The chain combines TRBV6-5 with TRBJ2-4; TRBD2 agrees at 7 bases. In germline, CDR1 is MNHEY, CDR2 SVGAGI. The CDR3 contains 14 residues. V was clipped by 6 bases and J by 6 bases; unmatched bases: 8. The CDR3 nucleotides are TGTGCCAGCAGCTTGGGGGGGGGTAGAAACATTCAGTACTTC. Protein product: CASSLGGGRNIQYF.

The J gene is TRBJ2-7, the V gene TRBV6-6, with TRBD1 matching over 12 bases. The V gene end was trimmed by 6 bases and the J gene end by 7 bases; junction bases not matched to a gene: 10. Germline V gene data show CDR1 as MNHNY and CDR2 as SVGAGI (reference sequence). The CDR3 covers 15 residues. CDR3 nucleotide sequence: TGTGCCAGCAGGCCTCCGGGACAGGGGGCGTGGGAGCAGTACTTC. Protein sequence: CASRPPGQGAWEQYF.

This rearrangement joins TRBV7-3 to TRBJ2-3; 9 positions match TRBD1. V lost 5 bases to trimming and J lost 6 bases; unmatched junction nucleotides: 12. This CDR3 region has 16 residues. Germline loops: CDR1 SGHTA, CDR2 FQGTGA. Here the CDR3 DNA reads TGTGCCAGCAGCCCAACAAGGGACAGGGTGAAGGATACGCAGTATTTT. This gives the protein CASSPTRDRVKDTQYF.

The V call is TRBV5-1, the J call TRBJ2-2; 12 bases align to TRBD2. The CDR3 is 19 residues long. Germline CDR1 reads SGHRS; CDR2 reads YFSETQ. After removal of 2 bases from V and 5 bases from J, the junction contained 13 bases not matched to a gene. CDR3 sequence reads: CASSFSSGGAIKGTGELFF. The CDR3 DNA reads as TGCGCCAGCAGCTTTTCTAGCGGGGGGGCGATAAAAGGAACCGGGGAGCTGTTTTTT.

The rearrangement links TRBV7-2 to TRBJ2-4; 10 positions agree with TRBD2. With V trimmed by 4 bases and J by 3 bases, 3 bases remained unmatched. CDR3 length: 15 residues. The germline gives CDR1 SGHTA, CDR2 FQGNSA. The CDR3: CASSSGLANKNIQYF. In DNA form, the CDR3 reads TGTGCCAGCAGCTCGGGACTAGCGAACAAAAACATTCAGTACTTC.

This clone was seen a handful of times. The chain joins TRBV4-1 to TRBJ1-5; 9 nucleotides line up with TRBD1. The junction had 6 bases not matched to a gene; V was cut back by 4 bases and J by 5 bases. The CDR3 runs 15 residues. The V gene's germline CDR1 is MGHRA and CDR2 YSYEKL. CDR3 nucleotide sequence: TGCGCCAGCAGCCCCGGGACAGGGTTGGATCAGCCCCAGCATTTT. This sequence encodes CASSPGTGLDQPQHF.

The chain employs TRBV7-2 and TRBJ1-2; possibly TRBD1 for D (6 bases). Germline lookup yields CDR1 SGHTA and CDR2 FQGNSA. The CDR3 contains 14 residues. The germline V and J ends were trimmed by 6 bases and 4 bases, with 15 bases remaining between them. CDR3 amino acids: CASRTGREGYGYTF. The CDR3 DNA reads as TGTGCCAGCAGAACAGGGAGGGAAGGCTATGGCTACACCTTC.

The chain carries TRBV7-2 and TRBJ2-7; tentatively, D is TRBD1 (6 bases). The germline CDR1 and CDR2 sequences are SGHTA and FQGNSA. Trimming took 3 bases from V and 2 from J, leaving 14 bases between them. The CDR3 is made up of 15 amino acids. CDR3 sequence (DNA): TGTGCCAGCAGCTTGGGGACAACCCCAACCTACGAGCAGTACTTC. Its protein is CASSLGTTPTYEQYF.

The V and J genes are TRBV6-5 and TRBJ1-1; possibly TRBD1 for D (5 bases). This CDR3 contains 15 residues. Germline assignment: CDR1 MNHEY and CDR2 SVGAGI. Trimming removed 5 bases at V and 5 bases at J, with 18 bases between. The CDR3 sequence is CASSRSWGGETEAFF. The DNA of the CDR3 is TGTGCCAGCAGTCGGTCTTGGGGAGGGGAGACTGAAGCTTTCTTT.